These 4 T cell receptor beta chains share one sample of origin, sequenced in a study of cytomegalovirus exposure and HLA in healthy donors. Researchers ran the PCR with 60 Vbeta and 13 Jbeta primers. Clones were read by immunoSEQ multiplex PCR, and TCRdb kept only the in-frame ones, dropping some. This table has approximately 150,000 clones, roughly 75% appearing once. The sequencing sample was made of PBMCs. The receptors were gathered from a man between 18 and 35 years old in good health and CMV-seropositive.

The genes are TRBV7-2 and TRBJ1-1; D might be TRBD1 (6 bases). Trimming left V 7 bases short and J 3 bases short, with 15 bases between. The CDR3 runs 14 residues. Germline loops: CDR1 SGHTA, CDR2 FQGNSA. The CDR3 nucleotides read TGTGCCAGCACCTCCGGACAGCGATACACTGAAGCTTTCTTT. Amino acids: CASTSGQRYTEAFF.

The genes are TRBV29-1 and TRBJ1-1; possible D gene TRBD1, 5 bases. From germline, CDR1 is SQVTM and CDR2 ANQGSEA. Trimming removed 0 bases at V and 12 bases at J, with 17 bases between. This CDR3 region has 13 residues. The CDR3 spells CSVEDSVDRGTFF. Written as DNA, the CDR3 is TGCAGCGTTGAAGATTCTGTTGACCGGGGGACTTTCTTT.

The chain has TRBV6-5 and TRBJ2-7; possible D gene TRBD2, 6 bases. Looked up from germline, CDR1 is MNHEY and CDR2 is SVGAGI. CDR3 length: 13 amino acids. V was trimmed by 6 bases and J by 7 bases, leaving 16 bases between them. The CDR3 loop is CASSPDYLGEQYF. CDR3 in DNA: TGTGCCAGCAGCCCGGACTACCTCGGAGAGCAGTACTTC.

This chain uses TRBV4-2 with TRBJ2-7; TRBD2 agrees at 10 bases. Germline values: CDR1 LGHNA, CDR2 YNFKEQ. Unmatched junction bases numbered 9, after V lost 0 bases and J lost 4 bases. The CDR3 loop spans 17 amino acids. In nucleotides, the CDR3 is TGTGCCAGCAGCCAAGAAGCGGGAGGGTCCGCCGCTTACGAGCAGTACTTC. Amino acid sequence: CASSQEAGGSAAYEQYF.